Listed below are T cell receptor beta chains from one sample, sequenced in a study of response to subunit inactivated influenza vaccine. TCRdb re-analysed the RT-PCR reads in MiXCR, keeping a single row per CDR3 protein. Of more than 700,000 distinct CDR3 sequences in the sample, around 20% were seen once. Sequenced material: PBMCs from blood, taken 5 days after vaccination. The receptors were sampled from a man in his fifties who received an inactivated influenza vaccine. The CDR3 runs from the conserved cysteine through the conserved F or W. Each record gives: D gene, clone size, V gene, J gene, CDR3 protein, CDR3 DNA. A D gene is named only where the DNA matches it firmly. The size entry is marked missing in some rows and otherwise reads once, few, many or a size class.

>.|.|TRBV7-9|TRBJ1-4
CASSLSGSNEKLFF
TGTGCCAGCAGCTTGTCAGGATCTAATGAAAAACTGTTTTTT
>TRBD2|.|TRBV5-1|TRBJ2-5
CASSLTSGGEETQYF
TGCGCCAGCAGCTTGACTAGCGGGGGGGAAGAGACCCAGTACTTC
>TRBD1|.|TRBV20-1|TRBJ2-1
CSARDPGGYNEQFF
TGCAGTGCTAGAGATCCAGGGGGTTACAATGAGCAGTTCTTC
>.|few|TRBV4-2|TRBJ2-1
CASSQAGADNEQFF
TGTGCCAGCAGCCAAGCGGGCGCCGACAATGAGCAGTTCTTC
>.|few|TRBV18|TRBJ2-1
CASSPKDSHPYNEQFF
TGTGCCAGCTCACCAAAAGACTCCCACCCCTACAATGAGCAGTTCTTC
>.|few|TRBV20-1|TRBJ1-6
CSASTGEGFYNSPLHF
TGCAGTGCTTCCACGGGGGAGGGATTTTATAATTCACCCCTCCACTTT
>.|many|TRBV12-3/TRBV12-4|TRBJ1-4
CASSPQRTGLFF
TGTGCCAGCAGTCCCCAGCGAACAGGACTGTTTTTT
>.|few|TRBV28|TRBJ2-7
CASSLPVQPYYEQYF
TGTGCCAGCAGTTTACCGGTACAGCCTTACTACGAGCAGTACTTC
>TRBD2|.|TRBV11-2|TRBJ2-6
CASSPMRGGASGANVLTF
TGTGCCAGCAGCCCCATGCGCGGGGGAGCCTCTGGGGCCAACGTCCTGACTTTC
>TRBD1|.|TRBV7-8|TRBJ2-5
CASSPQGAPQETQYF
TGTGCCAGCAGCCCACAGGGGGCTCCTCAAGAGACCCAGTACTTC
>.|.|TRBV12-3/TRBV12-4|TRBJ2-6
CASSFRSGVLSGANVLTF
TGTGCCAGCAGTTTTCGGTCAGGGGTACTCTCTGGGGCCAACGTCCTGACTTTC
>TRBD1|few|TRBV11-2|TRBJ2-7
CASSLSGQGGSEQYF
TGTGCCAGCAGCTTATCTGGACAGGGGGGTTCGGAGCAGTACTTC
>TRBD1|few|TRBV12-3/TRBV12-4|TRBJ2-7
CASRDRGHYEQYF
TGTGCCAGCCGGGACAGGGGGCACTACGAGCAGTACTTC
>.|.|TRBV6-1|TRBJ2-5
CASSEGLPPETQYF
TGTGCCAGCAGTGAGGGACTGCCCCCTGAGACCCAGTACTTC
>.|.|TRBV5-5|TRBJ2-5
CASSRGYGFQETQYF
TGTGCCAGCAGCCGCGGGTATGGCTTCCAAGAGACCCAGTACTTC
>.|few|TRBV10-3|TRBJ1-1
CAISALNTEAFF
TGTGCCATCAGTGCTTTGAACACTGAAGCTTTCTTT
>TRBD1|few|TRBV29-1|TRBJ2-2
CSVNRGTNTGELFF
TGCAGCGTCAACAGGGGGACGAACACCGGGGAGCTGTTTTTT
>TRBD2|.|TRBV11-2|TRBJ2-3
CASSLTSGGTTQYF
TGTGCCAGCAGCTTGACTAGCGGGGGCACTACGCAGTATTTT
>.|.|TRBV5-1|TRBJ2-6
CASSPGNGWANVLTF
TGCGCCAGCAGCCCGGGAAATGGTTGGGCCAACGTCCTGACTTTC
>TRBD2|few|TRBV3-1|TRBJ2-1
CASSPLAGNSYNEQFF
TGTGCCAGCAGCCCGTTAGCGGGAAACTCCTACAATGAGCAGTTCTTC
>.|.|TRBV5-4|TRBJ1-2
CASSWGLREGYTF
TGTGCCAGCAGCTGGGGACTCCGGGAGGGCTACACCTTC
>.|few|TRBV4-1|TRBJ1-3
CASSQPGRSSGNTIYF
TGCGCCAGCAGCCAACCAGGACGGTCCTCTGGAAACACCATATATTTT
>TRBD2|few|TRBV5-1|TRBJ2-5
CASSTGTSGGRETQYF
TGCGCCAGCAGCACAGGGACTAGCGGGGGCAGGGAGACCCAGTACTTC
>TRBD1|few|TRBV29-1|TRBJ2-7
CSVNDRGLSYEQYF
TGCAGCGTTAATGACAGGGGGTTATCCTACGAGCAGTACTTC
>TRBD1|few|TRBV20-1|TRBJ1-4
CSARDRRDRVREKLFF
TGCAGTGCTAGAGATCGAAGGGACAGGGTTCGTGAAAAACTGTTTTTT
>.|few|TRBV25-1|TRBJ2-5
CASWFLARRGETQYF
TGTGCCAGTTGGTTCTTGGCTCGACGAGGGGAGACCCAGTACTTC
>.|few|TRBV20-1|TRBJ2-5
CSAKYPDETQYF
TGCAGTGCTAAATACCCGGACGAGACCCAGTACTTC
>TRBD2|.|TRBV12-3/TRBV12-4|TRBJ2-1
CASSLGLAGVSEQFF
TGTGCCAGCAGTTTGGGACTAGCGGGAGTCAGCGAGCAGTTCTTC
>TRBD2|.|TRBV12-3/TRBV12-4|TRBJ2-3
CASSLRLAGGRGTDTQYF
TGTGCCAGCAGTCTCCGACTAGCGGGGGGCCGGGGCACAGATACGCAGTATTTT
>TRBD2|.|TRBV3-1|TRBJ2-2
CASSQDGGAGELFF
TGTGCCAGCAGCCAGGACGGGGGGGCCGGGGAGCTGTTTTTT
>.|few|TRBV29-1|TRBJ2-2
CSVVGSGELFF
TGCAGCGTTGTTGGGTCCGGGGAGCTGTTTTTT
>TRBD1|few|TRBV4-2|TRBJ2-2
CASSQDGTGGSGELFF
TGTGCCAGCAGCCAAGACGGGACAGGGGGCTCCGGGGAGCTGTTTTTT
>TRBD2|.|TRBV29-1|TRBJ2-3
CSVASGPDTQYF
TGCAGCGTCGCTAGCGGGCCAGATACGCAGTATTTT
>TRBD1|few|TRBV5-4|TRBJ2-1
CARDRGPLYNEQFF
TGTGCCAGGGACAGGGGTCCGCTCTACAATGAGCAGTTCTTC
>.|few|TRBV20-1|TRBJ1-4
CSATPVGVETKLFF
TGCAGTGCTACCCCCGTTGGGGTCGAAACAAAACTGTTTTTT
>TRBD1|few|TRBV5-1|TRBJ2-7
CASSLSRTGGYEQYF
TGCGCCAGCAGCTTAAGTAGGACAGGGGGCTACGAGCAGTACTTC
>.|.|TRBV20-1|TRBJ2-3
CSARDLPTQYF
TGCAGTGCTAGAGACCTCCCTACGCAGTATTTT
>TRBD1|.|TRBV7-2|TRBJ2-3
CASSFSYSGTGVYTQYF
TGTGCCAGCAGCTTTTCGTACTCCGGGACAGGGGTTTATACGCAGTATTTT
>.|.|TRBV12-3/TRBV12-4|TRBJ2-7
CASRKTGVYEQYF
TGTGCCAGCAGGAAAACCGGGGTCTACGAGCAGTACTTC
>TRBD1|few|TRBV7-6|TRBJ2-7
CASSLTTGDSYEQYF
TGTGCCAGCAGCTTAACGACAGGGGACAGCTACGAGCAGTACTTC
>.|few|TRBV6-5|TRBJ2-2
CASSYSIGFANTGELFF
TGTGCCAGCAGTTACTCGATAGGTTTTGCGAACACCGGGGAGCTGTTTTTT
>.|few|TRBV4-3|TRBJ2-3
CASSLHSDTQYF
TGCGCCAGCAGCCTCCACTCAGATACGCAGTATTTT
>.|.|TRBV12-3/TRBV12-4|TRBJ1-1
CASSFRWGGARNTEAFF
TGTGCCAGCAGTTTTCGGTGGGGGGGCGCACGGAACACTGAAGCTTTCTTT
>.|few|TRBV20-1|TRBJ2-5
CSVKGHSQETQYF
TGCAGTGTAAAGGGACACTCCCAAGAGACCCAGTACTTC
>.|few|TRBV5-1|TRBJ1-1
CASSKSGGPNTEAFF
TGCGCCAGCAGCAAAAGTGGGGGGCCGAACACTGAAGCTTTCTTT
>.|.|TRBV18|TRBJ2-7
CASSPSGLYYEQYF
TGTGCCAGCTCACCTAGCGGACTTTACTACGAGCAGTACTTC
>TRBD2|.|TRBV6-2/TRBV6-3|TRBJ2-3
CASSYWGGSATDTQYF
TGTGCCAGCAGTTACTGGGGGGGATCCGCTACAGATACGCAGTATTTT
>.|.|TRBV2|TRBJ2-3
CASSSTPTGSDTQYF
TGTGCCAGCTCATCTACCCCCACTGGGTCAGATACGCAGTATTTT
>.|few|TRBV12-3/TRBV12-4|TRBJ2-3
CASSLHIGRADTQYF
TGTGCCAGCAGTTTACATATAGGGAGAGCAGATACGCAGTATTTT
>.|.|TRBV28|TRBJ2-3
CASSPYRQATSTDTQYF
TGTGCCAGCAGTCCCTATAGACAGGCGACTAGCACAGATACGCAGTATTTT
>.|few|TRBV10-3|TRBJ2-7
CAISESGRLNNEQYF
TGTGCCATCAGTGAGTCGGGACGGTTAAACAACGAGCAGTACTTC
>.|few|TRBV20-1|TRBJ1-1
CRAPGPKNTEAFF
TGCAGGGCCCCCGGACCGAAGAACACTGAAGCTTTCTTT
>.|few|TRBV29-1|TRBJ2-5
CSAMGGGISETQYF
TGCAGCGCCATGGGAGGGGGCATCTCGGAGACCCAGTACTTC
>TRBD1|once|TRBV7-6|TRBJ2-7
CASSLGAGTGDEQYF
TGTGCCAGCAGCTTAGGGGCCGGGACAGGGGACGAGCAGTACTTC
>TRBD1|.|TRBV11-3|TRBJ2-3
CASSLGLGGVNTQYF
TGTGCCAGCAGCTTAGGTTTAGGGGGCGTGAATACGCAGTATTTT
>TRBD1|.|TRBV11-2|TRBJ1-2
CASSLIGTGFAYGYTF
TGTGCCAGCAGCTTAATCGGGACAGGGTTCGCCTATGGCTACACCTTC
>.|many|TRBV4-2|TRBJ1-1
CASSQDGTANTEAFF
TGTGCCAGCAGCCAAGATGGGACGGCAAACACTGAAGCTTTCTTT
>.|few|TRBV11-2|TRBJ1-1
CASTRERNTEAFF
TGTGCCAGCACTAGGGAACGGAACACTGAAGCTTTCTTT